Listed below are T cell receptor beta chains from one sample, sequenced in a study of tumor-infiltrating lymphocytes in primary liver carcinoma. TCRdb re-derived calls from the multiplex PCR reads in MiXCR, one entry per CDR3 protein. The sample comprises 250,000 to 400,000 distinct CDR3 sequences, 65% of which are singletons, and 9% rests with the top ten. Sample: peripheral blood. The receptors here all came from a man in his forties with primary liver carcinoma and hepatitis B virus infection. CDR3s include the opening cysteine and the closing phenylalanine or tryptophan. A D gene is named only where the DNA matches it firmly. Not all rows give a size; the values are once, few, many and, for expanded clones, a class.

clone_size,j_call,v_call,d_call,cdr3_nt,cdr3_aa
-,TRBJ2-1,TRBV28,TRBD2,TGTGCCAGCAGCCTGCTGGGTAGCGGGAGTGGTGAGCAGTTCTTC,CASSLLGSGSGEQFF
once,TRBJ2-5,TRBV12-3/TRBV12-4,-,TGTGCCAGCAGCCGGCAGGGTGCGGGTCGAGAGACCCGGTACTTC,CASSRQGAGRETRYF
-,TRBJ2-1,TRBV12-3/TRBV12-4,TRBD2,TGTTCCAACAGTTTAGTTCACGGGTCTCCTAGCGGGGGATCCAATGAGCAGTTCTTC,CSNSLVHGSPSGGSNEQFF
-,TRBJ2-7,TRBV6-5,-,TGTGCCAGCAGCCCGGCCCGGGTTGTCGAGCAGTACTTC,CASSPARVVEQYF
-,TRBJ2-7,TRBV6-2/TRBV6-3,TRBD2,TGTGCCAGCAGCACTCCGACTAGCGTAGGGTACCAGCAGTACTTC,CASSTPTSVGYQQYF
-,TRBJ2-7,TRBV28,TRBD2,TGCGCCAGCAGGGGCGCGGGGGGACTCTACGAGCAGTACTTC,CASRGAGGLYEQYF
-,TRBJ2-1,TRBV11-1,-,TGTGCCAACAGCTTATCCAGGGATCATGAGCAGTTCTTC,CANSLSRDHEQFF
-,TRBJ1-5,TRBV4-2,TRBD1,TGTGCCGGCAGCCAAGATTTGGGACAGGTTAATCAGCACCAGCATTTT,CAGSQDLGQVNQHQHF
-,TRBJ2-1,TRBV7-9,-,TGTGCCAGCAGCTTAGGATGGTTCGAAGATGAGCAGTTCTTC,CASSLGWFEDEQFF
many,TRBJ2-7,TRBV10-3,-,TGTGCCATCAGTGAAGGACCCGGATACGAGCAGTACTTC,CAISEGPGYEQYF
-,TRBJ2-1,TRBV11-3,TRBD2,TGTGCTAGCATAGGTGGACTAGTGGGTCCTATCAGCTCCTACAATGAGCAGTTCTTC,CASIGGLVGPISSYNEQFF
-,TRBJ2-5,TRBV5-1,-,TGCGCCAGCAGCCCGAACGGCCAAGAGACCCAGTACTTC,CASSPNGQETQYF
many,TRBJ2-5,TRBV29-1,TRBD1,TGCAGCGTTGAGGACTGGACAGGGGGACGGGAGACCCAGTACTTC,CSVEDWTGGRETQYF
-,TRBJ2-3,TRBV11-2,TRBD2,TGTGCCAGCAGCTTAGATGGCGCGGGAGGACCCGCAGATACGCAGTATTTT,CASSLDGAGGPADTQYF
-,TRBJ2-7,TRBV6-5,-,TGTGCCACCAGACGACTACCAGCGCAAGGGGGCGAGCAGTACTTC,CATRRLPAQGGEQYF
-,TRBJ2-1,TRBV7-9,TRBD2,TGTGCCAGCAACTTAGGAAGCGGGGCTTACAATGAGCAGTTCTTC,CASNLGSGAYNEQFF
-,TRBJ2-5,TRBV4-1,-,TGCGCCAGCAGCCAACAAGAGACCCAGCACTTC,CASSQQETQHF
-,TRBJ2-1,TRBV11-2,-,TGTGCCAGTAGCCTCTCCCGGACGGGAGCTGGCAATGAGCAGTTCTTC,CASSLSRTGAGNEQFF
once,TRBJ2-5,TRBV12-3/TRBV12-4,TRBD2,TGTGCCAACAGTTGGGGTCAGGGAGGGATCCAGTACTTC,CANSWGQGGIQYF
many,TRBJ2-7,TRBV29-1,-,TGCAGCGTTGCTGAGACAGTCGAGCAGTACTTC,CSVAETVEQYF
-,TRBJ2-1,TRBV12-3/TRBV12-4,TRBD1,TGTGCCAGCAGTCATTTGGGACAGAATGTGCAGTCCTTC,CASSHLGQNVQSF
many,TRBJ2-1,TRBV12-3/TRBV12-4,-,TGTGCCAGCAGTCCATCCCACAATGAGCAGTTCTTC,CASSPSHNEQFF
few,TRBJ2-1,TRBV5-1,TRBD2,TGCGCCAGCAGCACGCTCGGACTAGCGGGAGTAAATGAGCAGTTCTTC,CASSTLGLAGVNEQFF
-,TRBJ1-6,TRBV19,-,TGTGCCACGAGGACACTTGATTCACCCCTCCACTTT,CATRTLDSPLHF
few,TRBJ2-7,TRBV14,-,TGTGCCAGCAGCCCCCTTTGTCTTTTCGCCGTCTACGAGCAGTACTTC,CASSPLCLFAVYEQYF
many,TRBJ1-1,TRBV14,TRBD1,TGTGCCAGCAGCCAAGGGACAGGGGGCTTTTTCAACACTGAAGCTTTCTTT,CASSQGTGGFFNTEAFF
-,TRBJ1-2,TRBV24-1,-,TGTGCCACCAGTGATCCTGGCAGGGGCTACACCTTC,CATSDPGRGYTF
-,TRBJ2-3,TRBV6-5,TRBD2,TGTGCCATCAGTCACTCGGCTAGCGGGGTCCTCACAGATACGCAGTACTTT,CAISHSASGVLTDTQYF
many,TRBJ1-5,TRBV11-1,TRBD1,TGTGCCAGCAGCCAGGGACAGGGGGACCAGCCCCAGCATTTT,CASSQGQGDQPQHF
medium-sized,TRBJ1-5,TRBV4-3,TRBD1,TGCGCCAGCAGCCAAGGTTACCAGGGGGAAGGCAATCAGCCCCAGCATTTT,CASSQGYQGEGNQPQHF
-,TRBJ1-5,TRBV5-1,-,TGCGCCAGCAGCTTGTTTGGTAATCAGCCCCAGCATTTT,CASSLFGNQPQHF
-,TRBJ2-1,TRBV11-2,-,TGTGCCAGCAGCCTCAGGGGCGGCGATGGTATTGGTGAGCAGTTCTTC,CASSLRGGDGIGEQFF
many,TRBJ2-5,TRBV12-3/TRBV12-4,-,TGTGCCAGCAGTTTAGGGGGGGATCAAGAGACCCAGTACTTC,CASSLGGDQETQYF
few,TRBJ1-5,TRBV7-9,-,TGTGCCAGCAGCTCCGGGGGGGGGCAGCCCCAGCATTTT,CASSSGGGQPQHF
many,TRBJ2-2,TRBV5-5,TRBD2,TGTGCCAGCAGCTTGGAACTAGCGGGAGGTCTCGGGGAGCTGTTTTTT,CASSLELAGGLGELFF
-,TRBJ2-6,TRBV14,-,TGTGCCAGCAGCCAACCCGGCAGTCCCCCCTCTGGGGCCAGCGTCTTGACTTTC,CASSQPGSPPSGASVLTF
few,TRBJ2-5,TRBV5-6,TRBD1,TGTGCCAGCAGCTCGGGACAGAGAGAGACCCAGTACTTC,CASSSGQRETQYF
many,TRBJ1-1,TRBV11-3,-,TGTGCCAGCAGCACAGGTTTGAACACTGAAGCTTTCTTT,CASSTGLNTEAFF
-,TRBJ1-1,TRBV5-8,-,TGTGCCAGCAGCTTGGGGTCGCCTGAAGCTTTCTTT,CASSLGSPEAFF
-,TRBJ1-1,TRBV5-1,-,TGCGCCAGCAGCCCCACGTCCAGGGTGGGCACTGAAGCTTTCTTT,CASSPTSRVGTEAFF